Detailed here is one TCR beta chain. Its antigen remains unknown. Constant-segment primers and 5'RACE yielded cDNA libraries for TCR alpha and TCR beta, each carrying sample barcodes and UMIs. TCRdb re-called the 5' RACE reads with MiXCR, one entry per CDR3 protein. This sample yields roughly 240,000 distinct CDR3 sequences, of which around 15% are seen a single time; over 20% belongs to the top ten. The data stem from a study of T-cell memory formation after mild COVID-19. The CDR3 covers 13 residues. Germline V gene sequence: CDR1 MNHEY, CDR2 SVGAGI. Trimming stripped 9 bases from V and 1 base from J, with 11 bases between. Study-level results: The SARS-CoV-2 specificity of second-wave clones reaching peak at day 37 remained unverified. Pre-infection memory contained some responding clones, which suggested that cross-reactive memory had joined. Mainly in CM and EM were contracting CD4+ clones; CD8+ were in EMRA.

The sequenced sample was PBMCs or a T cell subset sorted from them (not recorded which). J is TRBJ2-3 and V is TRBV6-5, with a tentative D call TRBD2 (6 bases). This receptor was identified in a man between 18 and 35 years old who had mild COVID-19 (a few samples of this study predate the infection). Cell type and time point are not known. The CDR3 spells CARQGGRTDTQYF. The DNA for the CDR3 is TGTGCCAGGCAGGGAGGTCGCACAGATACGCAGTATTTT.